One sample yielded the 24 T cell receptor beta chains listed below, sequenced in a study of T-cell memory formation after mild COVID-19. From the 5' RACE reads, TCRdb called clonotypes with MiXCR, one entry per CDR3 protein. The sample has about 360,000 distinct CDR3 sequences; approximately 15% are singletons. The specimen sequenced was PBMCs or a T cell subset sorted from them (not recorded which). These receptors were collected from a man aged 18 to 35 who had mild COVID-19 (a few samples of this study predate the infection). Cell type and time point are not known.

This clonotype turned up a few times. This chain uses TRBV28 with TRBJ2-7; D uncertain. This CDR3 has 13 residues. CDR1 MDHEN and CDR2 SYDVKM come from the germline V gene. V was cut by 2 bases and J by 1 base, with 6 bases left in between. CDR3 DNA sequence: TGTGCCAGCAGTTTACCACGGTCCTACGAGCAGTACGTC. Amino acids: CASSLPRSYEQYV.

The chain combines TRBV12-3 or TRBV12-4 with TRBJ2-1; 9 nucleotides agree with TRBD2. The CDR3 totals 16 residues. Unmatched junction bases numbered 10, after V lost 4 bases and J lost 6 bases. The CDR3 region is CASSSQITTSGNEQFF. In DNA, the CDR3 is TGTGCCAGCAGTTCCCAAATCACGACTAGCGGCAATGAGCAGTTCTTC.

This chain joins TRBV20-1 and TRBJ2-7; 12 bases line up with TRBD2. CDR3 size: 14 residues. With 2 bases clipped from V and 6 bases from J, the junction kept 5 bases outside the gene matches. CDR1 and CDR2 from the germline V gene are DFQATT and SNEGSKA (reference sequence). In DNA, the CDR3 is TGCAGTGCTAGACTAGCGGGGGGGCCTCGCGAGCAGTACTTC. It codes for CSARLAGGPREQYF.

This rearrangement joins TRBV4-2 to TRBJ1-5, with D unresolved. CDR3 length: 16 amino acids. Germline V lookup: CDR1 LGHNA, CDR2 YNFKEQ. Trimming stripped 0 bases from V and 4 bases from J, with 13 bases between. Here the CDR3 reads CASSQDGQNQNQPQHF. The CDR3 DNA follows: TGTGCCAGCAGCCAAGATGGGCAGAACCAAAATCAGCCCCAGCATTTT.

In this sample, this clonotype turned up many times. V gene TRBV12-3 or TRBV12-4 combines with J gene TRBJ1-2, with no clear D. Trimming stripped 5 bases from V and 4 bases from J, with 11 bases between. CDR3 size: 13 residues. The CDR3 region is CASSVGPTYGYTF. As DNA, the CDR3 is TGTGCCAGCAGTGTAGGACCGACCTATGGCTACACCTTC.

This clonotype showed up just a few times. The rearrangement links TRBV5-1 to TRBJ2-2; a possible D gene is TRBD2 (6 bases). The CDR3 runs 14 residues. Germline V gene data show CDR1 as SGHRS and CDR2 as YFSETQ. V was shortened by 6 bases and J by 0 bases, with 9 bases between the two germline ends. This CDR3 is CASIGEANTGELFF. Written as DNA, the CDR3 is TGCGCCAGCATCGGGGAGGCGAACACCGGGGAGCTGTTTTTT.

The chain joins TRBV7-2 to TRBJ2-1; 10 nucleotides agree with TRBD2. The CDR3 loop spans 16 amino acids. In germline, CDR1 is SGHTA, CDR2 FQGNSA. V shed 2 bases and J 10 bases; nucleotides not matched to a gene: 11. The CDR3 bases are TGTGCCAGCAGCTTACCAGGGACTAGCGTTGTGGGGGAGCAGTTCTTC. Its protein product is CASSLPGTSVVGEQFF.

This clonotype was counted ten times or more. The chain uses TRBV27 and TRBJ1-1, with a possible D match to TRBD1 (5 bases). Trimming took off 8 bases at V and 5 bases at J, with 15 bases between the two ends. The CDR3 is made up of 13 amino acids. Germline V gives CDR1 MNHEY, CDR2 SMNVEV (reference sequence). CDR3 amino acids: CASCTPGGTEAFF. CDR3 DNA: TGTGCCAGCTGCACTCCGGGGGGAACTGAAGCTTTCTTT.

This chain links TRBV9 with TRBJ1-2; D unclear. This CDR3 is 12 amino acids long. V was pared by 0 bases and J by 6 bases, with 6 bases between. Germline CDR1 and CDR2: SGDLS and YYNGEE. The CDR3 protein is CASSVGRNGYTF. The CDR3 DNA is TGTGCCAGCAGCGTAGGGCGGAATGGCTACACCTTC.

The chain is built from TRBV4-3 and TRBJ1-4, with D maybe TRBD1 (5 bases). The V gene lost 0 bases and the J gene lost 6 bases, with 14 bases spanning the gap. Germline CDR1 and CDR2: LGHNA and YSLEER. The CDR3 is 16 residues long. CDR3 residues: CASSQDGRDFHEKLFF. The DNA of the CDR3 is TGCGCCAGCAGCCAAGATGGTCGGGACTTTCATGAAAAACTGTTTTTT.

The chain carries TRBV7-2 and TRBJ1-6; D gene uncertain. Looked up from germline, CDR1 is SGHTA and CDR2 is FQGNSA. V dropped 1 base and J dropped 6 bases, with 10 bases sitting between them. This CDR3 has 15 amino acids. This CDR3 reads CASSLVGSINSPLHF. The CDR3 DNA sequence: TGTGCCAGCAGCTTAGTTGGCAGTATTAATTCACCCCTCCACTTT.

The rearrangement uses TRBV12-3 or TRBV12-4 and TRBJ2-3; TRBD1 aligns across 7 bases. Trimming took 7 bases from V and 4 from J; bases not matched to a gene: 11. The CDR3 is 15 residues long. CDR3 in DNA: TGTGCCAGCATTGCCGACAGGGAAGGAGCAGATACGCAGTATTTT. Translating it yields CASIADREGADTQYF.

This clonotype was observed a few times. CDR3 amino acids: CSAGGQGAMSQPQHF. Here the CDR3 DNA reads TGCAGTGCTGGGGGACAGGGGGCAATGTCTCAGCCCCAGCATTTT. V and J are TRBV20-1 and TRBJ1-5; 12 bases match TRBD1. Losses at the gene ends were 5 bases for V and 6 bases for J; bases not matched to a gene: 8. Germline V gene lookup returns CDR1 DFQATT and CDR2 SNEGSKA (reference sequence). This CDR3 is 15 amino acids long.

The CDR3 bases are TGTGCCAGCAGTTACGGGGACAGGGTTTCTGCTGAAGCTTTCTTT. This gives the protein CASSYGDRVSAEAFF. The genes are TRBV6-5 and TRBJ1-1; 9 positions match TRBD1. Germline lookup yields CDR1 MNHEY and CDR2 SVGAGI. This CDR3 is built from 15 residues. V shed 2 bases and J 6 bases; nucleotides not matched to a gene: 7.

In its sample, this clonotype was seen a few times. This rearrangement joins TRBV7-2 to TRBJ2-2; D is perhaps TRBD1 or TRBD2 (5 bases each). Deletions cut 4 bases from V and 5 bases from J, with 17 bases between. There are 16 residues in the CDR3. CDR1 is SGHTA and CDR2 is FQGNSA in the germline V gene. CDR3 DNA: TGTGCCAGCAGCTCCCGCCGGGACGGCGGGACCGGGGAGCTGTTTTTT. Protein product: CASSSRRDGGTGELFF.

This clonotype showed up many times. The chain joins TRBV5-1 to TRBJ1-1; D not resolved. The CDR3 totals 15 residues. Per germline, CDR1 SGHRS and CDR2 YFSETQ. V was clipped by 0 bases and J by 0 bases, with 9 bases between them. CDR3 coding DNA: TGCGCCAGCAGCTTGGTGGCGGCCATGAACACTGAAGCTTTCTTT. Translation gives CASSLVAAMNTEAFF.

The chain combines TRBV29-1 with TRBJ2-6; D not certain. Trimming removed 0 bases from V and 2 bases from J, with 11 bases in between. The CDR3 is 16 amino acids. In germline, CDR1 is SQVTM, CDR2 ANQGSEA. CDR3 sequence (DNA): TGCAGCGTTGAAGATAGATGGAGTCCTGGGGCCAACGTCCTGACTTTC. Translation: CSVEDRWSPGANVLTF. Supplemented by reference TRBV29-1 and TRBJ2-6, the full variable domain reads SAVISQKPSRDICQRGTSLTIQCQVDSQVTMMFWYRQQPGQSLTLIATANQGSEATYESGFVIDKFPISRPNLTFSTLTVSNMSPEDSSIYLCSVEDRWSPGANVLTFGAGSRLTVL.

The V call is TRBV6-1, the J call TRBJ1-3, with D unresolved. The V gene lost 5 bases and the J gene lost 8 bases, with 22 bases spanning the gap. The CDR3 spans 16 residues. The germline V gene encodes CDR1 MNHNS and CDR2 SASEGT. CDR3 bases: TGTGCCAGCAGTCTCTTCCGGATGGCTTCGCGGGACACCATATATTTT. This sequence encodes CASSLFRMASRDTIYF.

J is TRBJ2-7 and V is TRBV11-2; D remains ambiguous. Trimming stripped 4 bases from V and 2 bases from J, with 6 bases between. Germline V gives CDR1 SGHAT, CDR2 FQNNGV. This CDR3 is built from 12 residues. CDR3: CASSSVPYEQYV. CDR3 DNA: TGTGCCAGCAGCTCAGTCCCCTACGAGCAGTACGTC.

This chain joins TRBV6-5 and TRBJ2-5, with unresolved D. CDR1 and CDR2 (germline): MNHEY, SVGAGI. This CDR3 comprises 15 residues. V lost 2 bases to trimming and J lost 5 bases, with 15 bases between them. CDR3 bases: TGTGCCAGCAGTTACCGATCCGTTAGGGATGAGACCCAGTACTTC. Translated: CASSYRSVRDETQYF.

In this sample, this clonotype turned up many times. V is TRBV7-8 and J is TRBJ2-5; 10 bases fit TRBD2. Per the germline V gene, CDR1 is SGHVS and CDR2 is FQNEAQ. This CDR3 is built from 16 residues. V shed 5 bases and J 1 base; nucleotides not matched to a gene: 7. For the CDR3, the DNA is TGTGCCAGCAGCCTTATAGCGGGGGGTCCCCAAGAGACCCAGTACTTC. Amino acids: CASSLIAGGPQETQYF. Full variable domain (rest looked up from reference TRBV7-8 and TRBJ2-5): GAGVSQSPRYKVAKRGQDVALRCDPISGHVSLFWYQQALGQGPEFLTYFQNEAQLDKSGLPSDRFFAERPEGSVSTLKIQRTQQEDSAVYLCASSLIAGGPQETQYFGPGTRLLVL.

This clonotype has a handful of counts. This sequence joins TRBV5-1 and TRBJ2-5, with 7 bases identical to TRBD1. The CDR3 is 16 amino acids. Trimming at V came to 5 bases and at J to 3 bases, leaving 13 bases not matched to a gene. Per the germline V gene, CDR1 is SGHRS and CDR2 is YFSETQ. CDR3 sequence reads: CASRFIPGQVEETQYF. In nucleotides, the CDR3 is TGCGCCAGCAGGTTCATTCCCGGACAGGTTGAAGAGACCCAGTACTTC.

This clonotype occurred a few times. The DNA for the CDR3 is TGTGCCAGCGCGCAGGGGGGCAATCAGCCCCAGCATTTT. Translated, it gives CASAQGGNQPQHF. The J gene is TRBJ1-5, the V gene TRBV7-2; 7 bases line up with TRBD1. J gave up 2 bases and V 8 bases, and 3 bases lay outside the gene matches. The CDR3 runs to 13 residues. Germline V gene lookup returns CDR1 SGHTA and CDR2 FQGNSA.

This clonotype was seen repeatedly, ten times or more. The gene calls are TRBV10-3 and TRBJ2-2, with unresolved D. The CDR3 loop spans 14 amino acids. The V end was cut by 3 bases, the J end by 1 base, with 6 bases between. Germline values: CDR1 ENHRY, CDR2 SYGVKD. Written as DNA, the CDR3 is TGTGCCATCAGTGATATCCAGAACACCGGGGAGCTGTTTTTT. Amino acids: CAISDIQNTGELFF.